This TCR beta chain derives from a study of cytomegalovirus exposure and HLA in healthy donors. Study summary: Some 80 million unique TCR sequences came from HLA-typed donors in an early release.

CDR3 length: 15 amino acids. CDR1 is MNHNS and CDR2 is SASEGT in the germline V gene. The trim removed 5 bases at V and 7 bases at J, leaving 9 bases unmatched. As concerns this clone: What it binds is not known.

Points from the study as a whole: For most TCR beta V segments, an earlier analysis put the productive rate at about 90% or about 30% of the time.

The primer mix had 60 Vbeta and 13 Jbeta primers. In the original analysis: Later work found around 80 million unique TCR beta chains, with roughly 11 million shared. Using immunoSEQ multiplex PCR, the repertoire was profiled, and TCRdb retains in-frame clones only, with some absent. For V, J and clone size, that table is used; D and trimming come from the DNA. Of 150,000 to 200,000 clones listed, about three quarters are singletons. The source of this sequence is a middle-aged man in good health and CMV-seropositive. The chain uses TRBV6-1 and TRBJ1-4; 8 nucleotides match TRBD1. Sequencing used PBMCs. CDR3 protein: CASSQDDRGVEKLFF. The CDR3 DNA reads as TGTGCCAGCAGTCAGGACGACAGGGGTGTTGAAAAACTGTTTTTT.